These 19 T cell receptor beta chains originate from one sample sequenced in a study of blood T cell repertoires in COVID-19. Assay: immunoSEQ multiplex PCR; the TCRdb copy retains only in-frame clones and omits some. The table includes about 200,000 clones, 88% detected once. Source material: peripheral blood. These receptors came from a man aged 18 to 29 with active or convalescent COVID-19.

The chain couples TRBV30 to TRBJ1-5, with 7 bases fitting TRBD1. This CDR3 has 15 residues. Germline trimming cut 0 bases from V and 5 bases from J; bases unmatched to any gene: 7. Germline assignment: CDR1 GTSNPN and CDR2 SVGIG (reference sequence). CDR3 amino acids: CAWSVVLGGHQPQHF. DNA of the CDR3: TGTGCCTGGAGTGTAGTCTTAGGGGGCCATCAGCCCCAGCATTTT.

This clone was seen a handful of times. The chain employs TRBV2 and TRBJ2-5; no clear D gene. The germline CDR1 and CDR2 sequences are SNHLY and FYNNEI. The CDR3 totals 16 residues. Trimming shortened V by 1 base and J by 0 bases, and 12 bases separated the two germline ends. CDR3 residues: CASSEGRLPYQETQYF. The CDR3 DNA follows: TGTGCCAGCAGTGAAGGGAGACTGCCGTACCAAGAGACCCAGTACTTC.

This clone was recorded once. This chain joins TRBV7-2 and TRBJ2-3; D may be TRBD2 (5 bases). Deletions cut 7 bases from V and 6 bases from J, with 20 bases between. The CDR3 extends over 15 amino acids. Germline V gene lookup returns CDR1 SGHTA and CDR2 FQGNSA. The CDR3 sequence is CASISTGLRGDTQYF. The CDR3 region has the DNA TGTGCCAGCATATCAACGGGATTGCGAGGGGATACGCAGTATTTT.

CDR3 bases: TGTGCCAGCAGCCCGGGAGGCGGACGGGGCAATCAGCCCCAGCATTTT. It codes for CASSPGGGRGNQPQHF. This chain joins TRBV7-2 and TRBJ1-5, with D unclear. Germline CDR1 reads SGHTA; CDR2 reads FQGNSA. This CDR3 has 16 residues. V lost 5 bases to trimming and J lost 2 bases, with 16 bases between them. The full variable domain, rest sourced from reference TRBV7-2 and TRBJ1-5, is GAGVSQSPSNKVTEKGKDVELRCDPISGHTALYWYRQSLGQGLEFLIYFQGNSAPDKSGLPSDRFSAERTGGSVSTLTIQRTQQEDSAVYLCASSPGGGRGNQPQHFGDGTRLSIL.

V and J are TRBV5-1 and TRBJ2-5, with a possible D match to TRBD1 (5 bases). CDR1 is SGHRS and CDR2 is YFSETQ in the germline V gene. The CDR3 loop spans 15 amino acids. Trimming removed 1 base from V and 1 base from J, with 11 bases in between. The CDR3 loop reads CASSLHGQGQETQYF. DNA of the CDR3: TGCGCCAGCAGCTTGCATGGACAAGGCCAAGAGACCCAGTACTTC. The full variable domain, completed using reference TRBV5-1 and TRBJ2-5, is KAGVTQTPRYLIKTRGQQVTLSCSPISGHRSVSWYQQTPGQGLQFLFEYFSETQRNKGNFPGRFSGRQFSNSRSEMNVSTLELGDSALYLCASSLHGQGQETQYFGPGTRLLVL.

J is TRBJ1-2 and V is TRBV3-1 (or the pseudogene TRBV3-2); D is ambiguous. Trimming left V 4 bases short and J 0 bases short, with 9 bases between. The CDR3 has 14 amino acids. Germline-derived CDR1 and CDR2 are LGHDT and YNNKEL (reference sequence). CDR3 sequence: CASSLLLSNYGYTF. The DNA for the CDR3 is TGTGCCAGCAGCCTCCTTCTATCTAACTATGGCTACACCTTC.

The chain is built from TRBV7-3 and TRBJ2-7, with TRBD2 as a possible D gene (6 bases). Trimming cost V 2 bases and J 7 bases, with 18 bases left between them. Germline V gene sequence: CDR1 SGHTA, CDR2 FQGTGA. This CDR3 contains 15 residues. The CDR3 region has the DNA TGTGCCAGCAGCTTAGATTCTAGCGATATGCGAGAGCAGTACTTC. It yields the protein CASSLDSSDMREQYF.

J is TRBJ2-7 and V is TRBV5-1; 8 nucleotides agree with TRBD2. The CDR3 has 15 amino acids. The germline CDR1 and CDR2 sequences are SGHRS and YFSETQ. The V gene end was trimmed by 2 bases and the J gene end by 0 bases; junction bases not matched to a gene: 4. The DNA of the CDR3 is TGCGCCAGCAGCTTATACCTAGCGGGCTCCTACGAGCAGTACTTC. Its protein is CASSLYLAGSYEQYF. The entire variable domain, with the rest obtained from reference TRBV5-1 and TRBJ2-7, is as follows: KAGVTQTPRYLIKTRGQQVTLSCSPISGHRSVSWYQQTPGQGLQFLFEYFSETQRNKGNFPGRFSGRQFSNSRSEMNVSTLELGDSALYLCASSLYLAGSYEQYFGPGTRLTVT.

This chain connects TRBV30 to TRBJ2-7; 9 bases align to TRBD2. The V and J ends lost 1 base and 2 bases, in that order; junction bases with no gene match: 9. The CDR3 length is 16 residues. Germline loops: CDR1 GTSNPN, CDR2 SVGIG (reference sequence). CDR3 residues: CAWSAPLTSGTYEQYF. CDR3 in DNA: TGTGCCTGGAGTGCCCCTCTGACTAGCGGCACCTACGAGCAGTACTTC.

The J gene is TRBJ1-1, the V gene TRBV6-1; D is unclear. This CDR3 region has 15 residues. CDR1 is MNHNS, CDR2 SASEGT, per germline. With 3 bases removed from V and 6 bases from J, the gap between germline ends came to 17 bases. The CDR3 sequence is CASSEGEGGLAEAFF. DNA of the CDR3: TGTGCCAGCAGTGAGGGAGAGGGCGGACTCGCTGAAGCTTTCTTT.

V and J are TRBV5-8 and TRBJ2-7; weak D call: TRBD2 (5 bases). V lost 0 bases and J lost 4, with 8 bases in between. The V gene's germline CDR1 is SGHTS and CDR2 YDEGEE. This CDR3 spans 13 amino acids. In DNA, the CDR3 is TGTGCCAGCAGCTTGGGGGGAGTTTACGAGCAGTACTTC. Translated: CASSLGGVYEQYF.

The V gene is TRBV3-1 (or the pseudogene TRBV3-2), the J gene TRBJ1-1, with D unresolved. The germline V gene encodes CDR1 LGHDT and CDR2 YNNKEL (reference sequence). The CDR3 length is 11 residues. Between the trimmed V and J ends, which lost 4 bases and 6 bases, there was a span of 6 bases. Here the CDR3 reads CASSRNSEAFF. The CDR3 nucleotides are TGTGCCAGCAGCCGTAACTCTGAAGCTTTCTTT.

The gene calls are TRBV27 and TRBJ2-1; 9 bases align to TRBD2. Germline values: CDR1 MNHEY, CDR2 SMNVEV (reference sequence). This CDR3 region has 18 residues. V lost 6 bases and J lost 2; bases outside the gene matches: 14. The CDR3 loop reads CASRDWALAGDTYNEQFF. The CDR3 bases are TGTGCCAGCAGGGACTGGGCCTTAGCGGGGGACACCTACAATGAGCAGTTCTTC.

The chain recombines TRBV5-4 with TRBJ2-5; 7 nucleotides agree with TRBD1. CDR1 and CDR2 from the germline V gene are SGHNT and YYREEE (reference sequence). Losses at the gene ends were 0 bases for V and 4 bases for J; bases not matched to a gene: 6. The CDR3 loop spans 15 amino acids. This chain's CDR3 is CASSLDRGHRETQYF. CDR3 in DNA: TGTGCCAGCAGCTTGGACAGGGGACATAGAGAGACCCAGTACTTC.

The CDR3 sequence is CAWSDGQTTSPLHF. CDR3 bases: TGTGCCTGGAGTGACGGACAGACTACCTCACCCCTCCACTTT. The genes are TRBV30 and TRBJ1-6, with a weak D call TRBD1 (6 bases). The germline V gene has CDR1 GTSNPN and CDR2 SVGIG (reference sequence). The CDR3 is made up of 14 amino acids. Trimming removed 1 base at V and 10 bases at J, with 14 bases between.

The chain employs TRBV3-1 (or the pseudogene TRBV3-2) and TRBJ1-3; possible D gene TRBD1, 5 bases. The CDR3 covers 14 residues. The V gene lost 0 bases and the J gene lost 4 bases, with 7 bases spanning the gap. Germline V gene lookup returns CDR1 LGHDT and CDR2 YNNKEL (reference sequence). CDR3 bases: TGTGCCAGCAGCCAAGATCAGGGAGGAAACACCATATATTTT. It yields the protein CASSQDQGGNTIYF.

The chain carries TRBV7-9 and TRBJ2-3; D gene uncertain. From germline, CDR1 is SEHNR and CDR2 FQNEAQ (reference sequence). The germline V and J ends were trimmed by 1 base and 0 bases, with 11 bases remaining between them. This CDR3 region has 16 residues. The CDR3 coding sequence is TGTGCCAGCAGCTTAGAGGCGGCCTCTAGCACAGATACGCAGTATTTT. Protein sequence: CASSLEAASSTDTQYF.

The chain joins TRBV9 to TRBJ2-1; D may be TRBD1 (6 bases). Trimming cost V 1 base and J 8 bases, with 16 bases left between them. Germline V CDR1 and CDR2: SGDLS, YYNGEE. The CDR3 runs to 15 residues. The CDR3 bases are TGTGCCAGCAGCGTACGGGACACTAACCTCCATGAGCAGTTCTTC. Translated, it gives CASSVRDTNLHEQFF.

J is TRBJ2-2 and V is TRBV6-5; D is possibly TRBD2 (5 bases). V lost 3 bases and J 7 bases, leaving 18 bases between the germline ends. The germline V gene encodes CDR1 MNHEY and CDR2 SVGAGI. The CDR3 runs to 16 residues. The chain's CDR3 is CASSYDQRILGGELFF. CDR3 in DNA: TGTGCCAGCAGTTATGACCAGCGGATATTAGGCGGGGAGCTGTTTTTT.